This TCR beta chain originates from a study of Graves' ophthalmopathy and Graves' hyperthyroidism. Exclusion criteria comprised other autoimmune diseases, uncontrolled infections, pregnancy or lactation in patients. Transcripts of RNA were the source for amplifying TCR beta CDR3 regions. RT-PCR in the first round used HTBI primers; a second-round multiplex PCR followed. TCRdb reanalysed the multiplex PCR reads using MiXCR and keeps one entry per CDR3 protein. The sample carries about 700,000 distinct CDR3 sequences, about 40% recorded once. Study-wide points: Discriminating ophthalmopathy from stable hyperthyroidism, a 13-signature model attained a sensitivity of 85% to 90% and a specificity of approximately 81%.

Ten or more counts support this clonotype. What it binds is not known. V dropped 4 bases and J dropped 4; count of bases not matched to a gene: 6. The CDR3 loop spans 16 amino acids. V is TRBV12-3 or TRBV12-4 and J is TRBJ2-5, with 13 positions matching TRBD2. The sequencing input was peripheral blood. The TCR originated in an adult man with Graves' ophthalmopathy. In nucleotides, the CDR3 is TGTGCCAGCAGTTCCGGACTAGCGGGGGTTGGAGAGACCCAGTACTTC. Protein: CASSSGLAGVGETQYF.